This T cell receptor beta chain was recorded in a study of shared clonotypes between healthy human individuals. It was across several immunoSEQ plates that each subset's genomic DNA was evenly split. Sequencing was performed on unsorted PBMC DNA using ten immunoSEQ deep assay plates. The authors' processing: Filtering differed for immunoSEQ, which gave only junction sequences without quality scores. The method was immunoSEQ multiplex PCR; TCRdb's version includes in-frame clones alone and lacks a portion of them. That table furnishes V, J and clone size, whereas the DNA furnished D and trimming. The data show approximately 460,000 clones, with over 60% seen just once and 12% held by the top ten. HIV-negative, healthy adults without recent acute infections or vaccinations were the donors. There are 16 residues in the CDR3. In germline, CDR1 is SGDLS, CDR2 YYNGEE. The V end lost 4 bases, the J end lost 0 bases, and 14 bases lay between the germline ends.

Sample: PBMCs. The clonotype comes from a woman between 40 and 50 years old in good health. Some clones in this sample may be carry-over from other donors' samples. The genes are TRBV9 and TRBJ1-3; unclear D gene. CDR3 DNA sequence: TGTGCCAGCAGCTACCAGCCGGGGAACTCTGGAAACACCATATATTTT. Amino acid sequence: CASSYQPGNSGNTIYF. Full variable domain (remainder filled in from reference TRBV9 and TRBJ1-3): DSGVTQTPKHLITATGQRVTLRCSPRSGDLSVYWYQQSLDQGLQFLIQYYNGEERAKGNILERFSAQQFPDLHSELNLSSLELGDSALYFCASSYQPGNSGNTIYFGEGSWLTVV.